The source of this T cell receptor beta chain is a study of blood T cell repertoires in COVID-19. Overall study context: The United States, Italy and Spain were the sources of the acute and convalescent COVID-19 samples. T cells, B-cell-depleted T cells, or PBMCs provided the cDNA or gDNA that served as material.

Authors' methods: Amplified reference gene primers provided the basis for estimating nucleated cell counts. Only in-frame clones appear in the TCRdb table, and some are missing; sequencing was by immunoSEQ multiplex PCR. V, J and clone size derive from that table, while D and trimming were established from the DNA sequence. The table records about 190,000 clones, 89% of them present only once. The length of the CDR3 is 14 residues. V lost 6 bases and J 3 bases, leaving 11 bases between the germline ends. Germline V gives CDR1 MNHEY, CDR2 SVGAGI. This sequence originates from a man between 35 and 55 years old with acute or convalescent COVID-19. The specimen was peripheral blood. The chain employs TRBV6-5 and TRBJ1-4; D gene ambiguous. CDR3 protein: CASSPGWANEKLFF. The CDR3 DNA follows: TGTGCCAGCAGCCCAGGTTGGGCTAATGAAAAACTGTTTTTT.